This TCR beta chain was identified during a study of long-term antiretroviral therapy in people with HIV. Per donor, at least one pre-ART and at least two post-ART PBMC samples were obtained. This CDR3 region has 15 residues. Germline V gene lookup returns CDR1 LNHNV and CDR2 YYDKDF (reference sequence). The V gene end was trimmed by 8 bases and the J gene end by 2 bases; junction bases not matched to a gene: 7. Samples were assayed with immunoSEQ v3.0 at survey level. Profiling relied on immunoSEQ multiplex PCR, and the TCRdb table lists in-frame clones only, not all of them. The repertoire includes 30,000 to 40,000 clones, roughly 83% of them detected once, and roughly 3.2% sits in the top ten. This clone showed up just a few times.

The starting material was unsorted PBMCs, obtained 1.9 years after starting antiretroviral therapy. This rearrangement joins TRBV15 to TRBJ2-2; 8 nucleotides align to TRBD1. The clonotype originates from a man between 18 and 29 years old with HIV. The chain's CDR3 is CATPPDRGNTGELFF. The CDR3 DNA follows: TGTGCCACCCCCCCAGACAGGGGTAACACCGGGGAGCTGTTTTTT.